This TCR beta chain stems from a study of beta chain features in type 1 diabetes. Findings of the study overall: Type 1 diabetes patients had fewer VDJ junction insertions and more deletions. Whether HLA type affects TCRB rearrangement stayed undetermined in the present work. Patients' naive, central memory and Treg TCRB repertoires seemed closer to one another than those of healthy donors.

The authors reverse transcribed all of the isolated RNA, so sequencing captured expressed TCRB transcripts. Assay: immunoSEQ multiplex PCR; the TCRdb copy retains only in-frame clones and omits some. This sample yields over 65,000 clones, of which approximately 32% are seen a single time; about 0.42% belongs to the top ten. In all sorted populations, purity surpassed 98%. The germline V and J ends were trimmed by 1 base and 4 bases, with 15 bases remaining between them. The CDR3 has 16 amino acids. Germline-derived CDR1 and CDR2 are SGHTA and FQGNSA. This clone has more than one count but fewer than ten. Its specificity is not known.

The chain joins TRBV7-2 to TRBJ2-3, with D possibly being TRBD1 (6 bases). The sequenced sample was stem cell memory CD4+ T cells from blood. The sequence was obtained from a woman younger than 30 in good health. The CDR3 loop reads CASSLGINREADTQYF. Here the CDR3 DNA reads TGTGCCAGCAGCTTAGGGATCAACAGGGAAGCAGATACGCAGTATTTT.